The rows below give T cell receptor beta chains drawn from one sample of a study of glioma-infiltrating T cells after dendritic cell vaccination. Measured with immunoSEQ multiplex PCR; TCRdb has only the in-frame clones, and not every one. The sample lists 45,000 to 50,000 clones; over 75% were seen once. Here the sequenced sample was blood, taken before dendritic cell vaccination. These TCRs come from a human donor with glioblastoma. Each CDR3 is given with its conserved first and last residue. The D gene is left open where the match is weak. Clone size is given for some rows only: seen once, a few or many times, or a class if the clone is expanded.

clone_size	v_call	j_call	d_call	cdr3_aa	cdr3_nt
NA	TRBV7-9	TRBJ2-2	TRBD1	CASSLTGTTGELFF	TGTGCCAGCAGCCTGACAGGGACGACCGGGGAGCTGTTTTTT
NA	TRBV5-1	TRBJ1-2	NA	CASSPGAGEYGYTF	TGCGCCAGCAGCCCGGGGGCGGGGGAGTATGGCTACACCTTC
NA	TRBV5-4	TRBJ1-5	NA	CASSFEGVGQPQHF	TGTGCCAGCAGCTTCGAAGGGGTGGGCCAGCCCCAGCATTTT
NA	TRBV5-1	TRBJ2-6	TRBD1	CASKDRTTGANVLTF	TGCGCCAGCAAGGACAGGACCACTGGGGCCAACGTCCTGACTTTC
NA	TRBV9	TRBJ1-1	TRBD1	CASSPGQMNTEAFF	TGTGCCAGCAGCCCGGGACAGATGAACACTGAAGCTTTCTTT
NA	TRBV30	TRBJ2-2	TRBD1	CAWSGDSQTGELFF	TGTGCCTGGAGTGGGGACAGTCAAACCGGGGAGCTGTTTTTT
NA	TRBV11-2	TRBJ1-6	NA	CASSPTARDSPLHF	TGTGCCAGCAGCCCGACAGCCCGGGATTCACCCCTCCACTTT
NA	TRBV7-9	TRBJ1-2	NA	CASSPGQLYGYTF	TGTGCCAGCAGCCCTGGACAGCTCTATGGCTACACCTTC
NA	TRBV7-2	TRBJ2-3	TRBD2	CASSNRRGGRDTQYF	TGTGCCAGCAGTAACAGGCGGGGGGGCCGAGATACGCAGTATTTT
NA	TRBV7-3	TRBJ2-7	NA	CASRQAFAGDAYEQYF	TGTGCCAGCAGACAAGCCTTCGCAGGGGACGCCTACGAGCAGTACTTC
NA	TRBV27	TRBJ2-4	NA	CASTAKNIQYF	TGTGCCAGCACTGCCAAAAACATTCAGTACTTC
NA	TRBV7-7	TRBJ2-6	NA	CASSLDRPGKALSGANVLTF	TGTGCTAGCAGCTTAGATCGGCCAGGGAAAGCCCTCTCTGGGGCCAACGTCCTGACTTTC
NA	TRBV4-1	TRBJ1-6	TRBD1	CASSQDRTGERSPLHF	TGCGCCAGCAGCCAAGACCGGACAGGGGAAAGGTCACCCCTCCACTTT
NA	TRBV10-3	TRBJ1-5	NA	CAISESGGYGNQPQHF	TGTGCCATCAGTGAGTCGGGGGGATATGGCAATCAGCCCCAGCATTTT
few	TRBV7-2	TRBJ1-2	TRBD1	CASREGTAGGYTF	TGTGCCAGCAGGGAAGGGACAGCAGGGGGCTACACCTTC
NA	TRBV12-5	TRBJ1-2	NA	CASGLAGTMSSVRYTF	TGTGCTAGTGGTTTGGCCGGGACAATGTCTTCCGTGCGCTACACCTTC
NA	TRBV6-4	TRBJ1-2	TRBD1	CASSETGGGYTF	TGTGCCAGCAGTGAGACAGGGGGTGGCTACACCTTC
NA	TRBV7-2	TRBJ2-7	TRBD1	CASSETGGPYEQYF	TGTGCCAGCAGCGAGACAGGGGGACCCTACGAGCAGTACTTC
NA	TRBV21-1	TRBJ1-1	NA	CASSKVGAAGFLGAFF	TGTGCCAGCAGCAAAGTAGGGGCCGCAGGCTTTCTCGGGGCTTTCTTT
NA	TRBV5-6	TRBJ1-2	NA	CASSLYGDRPGYTF	TGTGCCAGCAGCTTGTACGGGGATAGACCTGGCTACACCTTC
NA	TRBV15	TRBJ1-1	NA	CATSRDGWGEDTEAFF	TGTGCCACCAGCAGAGACGGCTGGGGGGAGGACACTGAAGCTTTCTTT
NA	TRBV29-1	TRBJ2-3	NA	CSVEQGSMADTQYF	TGCAGCGTCGAACAGGGCTCTATGGCAGATACGCAGTATTTT
once	TRBV29-1	TRBJ1-1	NA	CSEQGEAFF	TGCAGCGAACAGGGTGAAGCTTTCTTT
NA	TRBV27	TRBJ2-7	NA	CASSLRGGLYEQYF	TGTGCCAGCAGTTTAAGGGGGGGCCTCTACGAGCAGTACTTC
NA	TRBV19	TRBJ2-3	TRBD2	CASSIREADTQYF	TGTGCCAGTAGTATCCGGGAGGCAGATACGCAGTATTTT
NA	TRBV10-1	TRBJ2-7	TRBD2	CASSEGRGSYEQYF	TGCGCCAGCAGTGAGGGGCGGGGGTCCTACGAGCAGTACTTC
NA	TRBV10-2	TRBJ1-1	TRBD1	CASSHVPGQGRDTEAFF	TGCGCCAGCAGCCATGTCCCGGGACAGGGGAGGGACACTGAAGCTTTCTTT
NA	TRBV6-5	TRBJ1-1	NA	CASSEFRQVGVTFF	TGTGCCAGCAGTGAATTTCGACAGGTGGGGGTTACTTTCTTT
NA	TRBV7-8	TRBJ2-1	NA	CASSPAGSHEQFF	TGTGCCAGCAGCCCGGCCGGGAGCCATGAGCAGTTCTTC
NA	TRBV7-2	TRBJ2-7	TRBD2	CASSLETSGSPHEQYF	TGTGCCAGCAGCTTAGAGACTAGCGGGAGCCCACACGAGCAGTACTTC
medium-sized	TRBV7-2	TRBJ1-3	NA	CASSLPPGNTIYF	TGTGCCAGCAGCCTACCGCCTGGAAACACCATATATTTT
NA	TRBV6-5	TRBJ1-3	NA	CASSYGEGSGNTIYF	TGTGCCAGCAGTTACGGGGAGGGCTCTGGAAACACCATATATTTT
NA	TRBV9	TRBJ2-2	TRBD2	CASSVTRDPPSGGELFF	TGTGCCAGCAGCGTTACCCGGGACCCCCCTAGCGGCGGGGAGCTGTTTTTT
NA	TRBV19	TRBJ2-7	TRBD2	CASSMKGTSGYEQYF	TGTGCCAGTAGTATGAAAGGGACTAGCGGCTACGAGCAGTACTTC
NA	TRBV19	TRBJ2-2	TRBD2	CASSIGGGPGELFF	TGTGCCAGTAGTATCGGCGGGGGGCCCGGGGAGCTGTTTTTT
NA	TRBV19	TRBJ2-2	TRBD2	CASSKLAGSNTGELFF	TGTGCCAGTAGTAAACTAGCGGGATCGAACACCGGGGAGCTGTTTTTT
NA	TRBV27	TRBJ1-5	NA	CASSLVLGRQPQHF	TGTGCCAGCAGCCTGGTTCTGGGGAGACAGCCCCAGCATTTT
NA	TRBV23-1	TRBJ2-1	TRBD1	CASSHDRDRTYNEQFF	TGCGCCAGCAGTCACGACCGGGACAGAACCTACAATGAGCAGTTCTTC
NA	TRBV5-4	TRBJ2-5	TRBD2	CASSEGGYQETQYF	TGTGCCAGCAGCGAGGGAGGGTACCAAGAGACCCAGTACTTC
NA	TRBV11-3	TRBJ2-3	TRBD2	CASSLESASGVSTDTQYF	TGTGCCAGCAGCTTAGAATCGGCTAGCGGGGTTTCAACAGATACGCAGTATTTT
NA	TRBV12-5	TRBJ1-5	NA	CASVNRDSNQPQHF	TGTGCTAGTGTGAACAGGGATTCTAATCAGCCCCAGCATTTT
NA	TRBV9	TRBJ2-3	TRBD2	CASSASKPGLAGVTDTQYF	TGTGCCAGCAGCGCTTCAAAGCCGGGACTAGCGGGAGTCACAGATACGCAGTATTTT
NA	TRBV6-5	TRBJ1-3	NA	CASRLGTNSGNTIYF	TGTGCCAGCAGACTGGGGACAAACTCTGGAAACACCATATATTTT
NA	TRBV5-6	TRBJ1-2	NA	CASSLAQGYGYTF	TGTGCCAGCAGCTTGGCACAGGGCTATGGCTACACCTTC
few	TRBV2	TRBJ2-1	TRBD1	CASSVGQRNYNEQFF	TGTGCCAGCAGCGTGGGACAGAGAAATTACAATGAGCAGTTCTTC
NA	TRBV4-2	TRBJ2-7	TRBD1	CASSQQAGTGQYEQYF	TGTGCCAGCAGCCAGCAAGCCGGGACAGGTCAATACGAGCAGTACTTC
NA	TRBV11-2	TRBJ2-7	TRBD1	CASSFHHTGTGGYYEQYF	TGTGCCAGCAGCTTCCATCACACCGGGACAGGGGGCTACTACGAGCAGTACTTC